The sequence of this TCR beta chain was determined in a study of blood T cell repertoires in COVID-19 (dated by TCRdb to about 2020). In the study overall: Samples covering the acute and convalescent phases of COVID-19 were provided by collaborators in the United States, Italy and Spain. The prospective study material was composed of cDNA or gDNA derived from T cells, B-cell-depleted T cells, or PBMCs. The dataset comprised deeply sampled blood TCRbeta repertoires from subjects exposed to, actively infected with, or recovered from COVID-19. The repertoires were released in a freely available public database intended as a resource for research on the immune response to SARS-CoV-2. Samples were obtained from the ongoing ImmuneRACE study (first 160 participants) and from over 1,000 subjects provided by 6 global collaborators. Sample metadata almost always included a de-identified subject ID, COVID-19 status, age in years and sex. HLA class I and class II types, where available, came from metadata supplied by the sample provider rather than from assay-based typing.

TCRbeta CDR3 regions were amplified from genomic DNA using the immunoSEQ Assay, a bias-controlled multiplex PCR. Turning to the authors' computational methods: The number of nucleated cells in each sample was estimated from the amplification of reference gene primers within the assay. To quantify the absolute abundance of each unique TCRbeta CDR3 rearrangement, sequence reads were collapsed and filtered. For each sample, productive Simpson clonality was calculated as the square root of Simpson's diversity index across productive rearrangements. TCRdb took over this immuneACCESS table, retaining in-frame rearrangements with V and J assigned. Such tables are incomplete; in checked studies, under half of the missing clones stem from an unresolved V gene, and the remainder is unexplained. The V and J calls and the clone size are those of that table, but D and trimming were determined from the DNA. The sample table records 100,000 or so clones; 70% to 90% of these occur just once. The ten largest clones add up to roughly 7.2% of the sample.

The paper as a whole reports these results and caveats: The amount of clinical and demographic metadata varied by source and participant and was provided uncurated.

Collaborating institutions collected whole blood in K2EDTA tubes following their own protocols. For TCRbeta analysis, collaborators shipped samples in one of three forms: frozen whole blood, isolated PBMCs, or DNA extracted from either of those sample types. The cysteine opens and the phenylalanine closes a CDR3 of 15 amino acids. The DNA shown is the 45-base CDR3, in frame from base 1. The germline V gene supplies CDR1 LGHNA and CDR2 YNFKEQ. Trimming costs V 3 bases and J 3 bases, and their ends lie 11 bases apart. This clone was counted a few times. The target of this receptor is not known. Base qualities are missing; no much larger clone stands one base away.

The receptor's source is a man in his 60s with acute or convalescent COVID-19. The specimen was peripheral blood. The chain uses TRBV4-2 and TRBJ2-2, and perhaps TRBD2 as D gene, on 5 matching bases. CDR3 region: CASSQVQRYTGELFF. Read as DNA, the sequence is TGTGCCAGCAGCCAGGTCCAGCGGTACACCGGGGAGCTGTTTTTT.